This TCR beta chain was identified in a study of T cells after posttransplantation cyclophosphamide. Sequencing was performed with immunoSEQ multiplex PCR; in TCRdb, only in-frame clones are kept and a portion is missing. This repertoire holds some 39,000 clones, and none appear only once. The receptor's source is a girl between 5 and 17 years old in good health, CMV-negative, and a related stem cell transplant donor. The specimen was PBMCs.

The CDR3 DNA reads TGTGCCAGCAGCTTAGGGACAGGCGTCTATTCACCCCTCCACTTT. This codes for CASSLGTGVYSPLHF. This chain connects TRBV7-9 to TRBJ1-6; 7 bases map to TRBD1. V was pared by 1 base and J by 8 bases, with 5 bases of the junction left unmatched. Looked up from germline, CDR1 is SEHNR and CDR2 is FQNEAQ (reference sequence). This CDR3 has 15 amino acids.